The clone carrying this TCR beta chain was recorded at least ten times. Its specificity is unknown. This entry comes from a study of tumor and adjacent non-tumor tissue in lung cancer. Study context: Histology: about twelve adenocarcinoma, a couple of squamous cell carcinoma, 1 small cell lung cancer. Study-wide points: Compared with tumor, normal lung showed significantly lower TCR diversity. Top 100 clones took a larger repertoire share in normal lung.

This CDR3 comprises 14 residues. Looked up from germline, CDR1 is DFQATT and CDR2 is SNEGSKA (reference sequence). The ends were cut back, 0 bases at V and 0 bases at J, with 8 bases in the middle. TCRbeta libraries were built with three rounds of nested PCR, modified from ARM-PCR. TCRdb re-called the multiplex PCR reads with MiXCR, one entry per CDR3 protein. This sample has 68,000 or so distinct CDR3 sequences, with about three fifths found just once. No cell sorting was done before RNA was extracted from the tissue. This sequence joins TRBV20-1 and TRBJ1-1; D remains unclear. This receptor was identified in a man aged 50-59 years with non-small cell lung cancer. Source material: lung tumor tissue. DNA for the CDR3: TGCAGTGCTAGAGATACTGGGGTGAACACTGAAGCTTTCTTT. The encoded protein is CSARDTGVNTEAFF.